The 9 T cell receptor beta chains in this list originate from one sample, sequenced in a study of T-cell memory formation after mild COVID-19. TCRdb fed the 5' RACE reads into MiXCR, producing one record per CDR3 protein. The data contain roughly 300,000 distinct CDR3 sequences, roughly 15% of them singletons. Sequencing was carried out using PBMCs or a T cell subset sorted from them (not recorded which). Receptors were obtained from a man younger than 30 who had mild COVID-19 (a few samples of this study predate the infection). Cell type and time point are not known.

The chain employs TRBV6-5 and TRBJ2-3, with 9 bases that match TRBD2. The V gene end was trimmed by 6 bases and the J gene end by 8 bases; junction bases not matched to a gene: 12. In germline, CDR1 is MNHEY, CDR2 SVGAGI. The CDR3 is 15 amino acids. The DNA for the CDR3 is TGTGCCAGCAGCTGGAGCGGGGGGAGACTTGGTACGCAGTATTTT. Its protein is CASSWSGGRLGTQYF.

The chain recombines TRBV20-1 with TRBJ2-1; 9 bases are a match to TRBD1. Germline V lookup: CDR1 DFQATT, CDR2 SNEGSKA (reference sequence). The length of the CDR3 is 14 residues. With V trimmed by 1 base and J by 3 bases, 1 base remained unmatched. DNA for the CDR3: TGCAGTGCTAGAGGGACAGGGGACTACAATGAGCAGTTCTTC. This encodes CSARGTGDYNEQFF.

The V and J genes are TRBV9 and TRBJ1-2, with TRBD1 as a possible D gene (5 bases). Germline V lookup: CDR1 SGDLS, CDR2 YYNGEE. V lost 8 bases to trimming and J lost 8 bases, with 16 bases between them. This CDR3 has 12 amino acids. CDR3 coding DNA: TGTGCCAGTTACGGGACGGGGTCCGGCTACACCTTC. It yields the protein CASYGTGSGYTF. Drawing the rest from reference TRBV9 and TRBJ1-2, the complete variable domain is DSGVTQTPKHLITATGQRVTLRCSPRSGDLSVYWYQQSLDQGLQFLIQYYNGEERAKGNILERFSAQQFPDLHSELNLSSLELGDSALYFCASYGTGSGYTFGSGTRLTVV.

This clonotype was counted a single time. CDR3 protein: CASSQVAYNEQFF. CDR3 DNA: TGCGCCAGCAGCCAAGTTGCCTACAATGAGCAGTTCTTC. The chain joins TRBV4-3 to TRBJ2-1; D is undetermined. There are 13 residues in the CDR3. V lost 1 base and J 2 bases, leaving 3 bases between the germline ends. Germline loops: CDR1 LGHNA, CDR2 YSLEER.

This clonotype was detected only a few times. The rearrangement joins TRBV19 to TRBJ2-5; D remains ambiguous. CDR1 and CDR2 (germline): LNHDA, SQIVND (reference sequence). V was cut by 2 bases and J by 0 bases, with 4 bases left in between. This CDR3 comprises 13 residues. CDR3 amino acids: CASSIMYQETQYF. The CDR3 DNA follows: TGTGCCAGTAGTATAATGTACCAAGAGACCCAGTACTTC. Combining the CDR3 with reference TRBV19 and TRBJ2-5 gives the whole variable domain DGGITQSPKYLFRKEGQNVTLSCEQNLNHDAMYWYRQDPGQGLRLIYYSQIVNDFQKGDIAEGYSVSREKKESFPLTVTSAQKNPTAFYLCASSIMYQETQYFGPGTRLLVL.

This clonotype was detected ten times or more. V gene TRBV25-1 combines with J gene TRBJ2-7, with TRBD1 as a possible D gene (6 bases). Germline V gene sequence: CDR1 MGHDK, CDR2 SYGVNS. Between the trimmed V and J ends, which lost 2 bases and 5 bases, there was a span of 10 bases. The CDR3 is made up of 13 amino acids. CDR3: CASSENRENEQYF. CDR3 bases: TGTGCCAGCAGTGAAAACAGGGAGAACGAGCAGTACTTC.

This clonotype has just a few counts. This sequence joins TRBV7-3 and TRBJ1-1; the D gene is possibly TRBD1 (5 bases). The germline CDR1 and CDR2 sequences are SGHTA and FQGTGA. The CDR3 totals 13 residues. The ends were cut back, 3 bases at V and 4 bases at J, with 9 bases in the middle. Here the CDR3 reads CASSLSGTTEAFF. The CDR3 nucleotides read TGTGCCAGCAGCTTGTCAGGGACCACTGAAGCTTTCTTT.

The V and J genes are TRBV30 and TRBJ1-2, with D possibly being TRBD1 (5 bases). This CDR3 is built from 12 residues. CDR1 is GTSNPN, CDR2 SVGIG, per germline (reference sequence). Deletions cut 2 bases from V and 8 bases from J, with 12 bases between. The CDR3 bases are TGTGCCTGGAGTCCGCTCGAGGGGGGCTACACCTTC. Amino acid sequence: CAWSPLEGGYTF. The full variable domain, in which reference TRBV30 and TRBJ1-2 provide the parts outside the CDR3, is SQTIHQWPATLVQPVGSPLSLECTVEGTSNPNLYWYRQAAGRGLQLLFYSVGIGQISSEVPQNLSASRPQDRQFILSSKKLLLSDSGFYLCAWSPLEGGYTFGSGTRLTVV.

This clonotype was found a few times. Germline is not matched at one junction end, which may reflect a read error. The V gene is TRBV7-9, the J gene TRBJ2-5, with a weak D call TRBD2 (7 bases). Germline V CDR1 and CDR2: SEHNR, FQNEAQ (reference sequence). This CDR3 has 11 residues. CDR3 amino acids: CASYGGRSTVF. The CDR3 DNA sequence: TGTGCCAGCTACGGGGGGCGCTCCACGGTCTTC.